This T cell receptor beta chain was identified in a study of vaccination effects on CD4 cells after COVID-19 (dated by TCRdb to between 2022 and 2023). Study-level background: Across the study, the median time from the second dose to post-vaccine sampling was 72 days (range 14 to 241). The full study included ten to eleven COVID-19 convalescent patients and several SARS-CoV-2-naive healthy vaccine recipients. SARS-CoV-2 spike-specific CD4+ TCR repertoires from before and after mRNA vaccination were compared in COVID-19 convalescent patients and in infection-naive vaccine recipients. Cultures from other donors in the study were sequenced with the Oncomine TCR Beta short-read assay on an Illumina iSeq 100.

Study-level results and caveats: At late post-vaccination timepoints, both infection-induced and vaccine-induced clones showed marked clonal contraction, consistent with waning T cell responses. Limitations of the study were the small number of convalescent patients and the absence of early post-infection timepoints. Among healthy vaccine recipients, nearly all vaccine-induced clones were SARS-CoV-2 mono-reactive, and just 1 of 255 was cross-reactive with common cold coronaviruses.

In the ViraFEST assay, PBMC were stimulated with viral peptide pools, and antigen-specific CD4+ T cell clonotypes were then identified by expansion using TCR sequencing. After about 9 days of culture, CD4+ T cells were isolated with the EasySep CD4+ T cell isolation kit. Each participant received two doses of an mRNA SARS-CoV-2 vaccine, either BNT162b2 or mRNA-1273. Healthy vaccine recipients had no prior SARS-CoV-2 infection, confirmed by negative nucleocapsid antibodies before and after vaccination. Over 1.5 million PBMC per well were cultured with 9 to 10 ug/ml peptides in IMDM containing approximately 4.7% human AB serum, approximately 10 IU/ml IL-2 and gentamicin. On days 3 and 7, half of the culture medium was replaced with fresh IL-2-containing medium. Each peptide stimulation condition was cultured in triplicate wells unless otherwise noted. Using Ficoll-Paque Plus gradient centrifugation, PBMC were separated from whole blood and then either used fresh or cryopreserved at -140C. The spike proteins of SARS-CoV-2 and of the common cold coronaviruses HCoV-NL63, HCoV-OC43 and HCoV-229E were spanned by overlapping peptide pools. Genomic DNA was extracted from cultured CD4+ T cells with the QIAamp micro DNA kit.

Receptor libraries were prepared by the immunoSEQ multiplex PCR assay. TCR beta CDR3 sequencing was performed on DNA from the cultured, isolated CD4+ T cells. In the source study's methods: Non-productive TCR sequences were removed, reads were trimmed to the CDR3 region, and CDR3s of at least 7 amino acids were retained. Antigen-specific clonotypes were identified with the MANAFEST web app by comparing expansion in peptide wells against reference cultures. Positive clones required FDR<0.05 expansion versus reference and all other wells, odds ratio above 5, and frequency above 0.1% in two replicate wells. A clonotype was defined as cross-reactive if the clonotype was significantly expanded both in SARS-CoV-2 spike wells and in at least one common cold coronavirus spike condition. Using the stringdist R package, CDR3 similarity was measured by Levenshtein distance, and unrooted trees were constructed with ape in R 3.6.1. Entries here come from immuneACCESS through TCRdb and include only in-frame sequences with V and J called. Some clones fail to appear in such tables; in the studies checked, an unresolved V gene covers under half of the shortfall, and the cause of the remainder is unknown. The V and J calls and clone size are taken from that table; D and trimming were inferred from the DNA. This sample gives around 30,000 clones in total; approximately 79% of them show up just once. The top ten hold about 5.7% of the sample.

Looking up the germline V gene (reference sequence) yields CDR1 GTSNPN and CDR2 SVGIG. Trimming leaves V shorter by 5 bases and J shorter by 2 bases, with the junction holding 15 bases beyond the gene matches. The CDR3 has 18 amino acids, counting the end cysteine and phenylalanine. The read is trimmed to its CDR3 DNA, 54 bases read in frame from base 1. As for this clone: The antigen it recognizes is unknown. No clone much larger than this one lies a single base away; base qualities are absent.

The chain uses TRBV30 and TRBJ1-5, and 10 junctional nucleotides match TRBD1. The specimen comprised CD4+ T cells from PBMCs cultured with SARS-CoV-2 spike peptides, sampled after COVID-19 vaccination. Taken with the paper, the label for cell subset or site translates to: SARS-CoV-2 spike overlapping peptide pool stimulation. The receptor was isolated from a human donor who received a COVID-19 vaccine. Some clones in this sample may be carry-over from other donors' samples. The nucleotides read TGTGCCTGGTGCAAGGCTGGGACAGGGGATTGTGGCAATCAGCCCCAGCATTTT. Translated, this gives CAWCKAGTGDCGNQPQHF.